Given below is one T cell receptor (beta chain) in context. The assay was immunoSEQ multiplex PCR, and TCRdb's table has in-frame clones only and misses some. The table includes about 62,000 clones, 80% to 90% detected once. This record comes from a study of blood T cell repertoires in COVID-19. The overall study: Sites in the United States, Italy and Spain provided acute and convalescent COVID-19 samples. The cDNA or gDNA used as material had been derived from T cells, B-cell-depleted T cells, or PBMCs.

During active infection, Seattle patients enrolled and were then monitored through disease. CDR1 is SGHRS and CDR2 is YFSETQ in the germline V gene. Trimming took 2 bases from V and 5 from J, leaving 13 bases between them. This CDR3 is 14 amino acids long. The sequenced sample was peripheral blood. The chain links TRBV5-1 to TRBJ2-5; D ambiguous. The TCR comes from a woman aged 55-70 years with COVID-19, enrolled during active disease. The CDR3 DNA is TGCGCCAGCAGCTTTGCAGCGCGTTTGGAGACCCAGTACTTC. It specifies CASSFAARLETQYF.